This T cell receptor (beta chain) originates from a study of monozygotic twins with inflammatory bowel disease. Study-wide results and caveats: Patients got different immunosuppressive treatments, which may have made their repertoires more variable.

Per the germline V gene, CDR1 is KGHSH and CDR2 is LQKENI. The CDR3 runs to 14 residues. Comments on this clonotype: Its antigen is undetermined.

Making each TCR library took 3,000 to 4,500 ng of total RNA. The UMIs carried a 6-nucleotide sample barcode, and they were added by template switching. TCRdb reprocessed the 5' RACE reads, with one entry per CDR3 protein and no DNA. Its table lists 420,000 or so distinct CDR3 sequences. This chain links TRBV18 with TRBJ1-1; checking the TCRdb D call of TRBD1 is not possible without DNA. Material: blood. The origin of this receptor is a human donor with ulcerative colitis or Crohn's disease, or a healthy co-twin of an affected twin (not recorded which). The CDR3 is CASSLGGTDTEAFF.